The 9 T cell receptor beta chains listed next were all sequenced from one sample in a study of vaccination effects on CD4 cells after COVID-19. These receptors' antigens are unknown. Sequenced by immunoSEQ multiplex PCR; TCRdb stores in-frame clones only, minus some. The table lists tens of thousands of clones, 65% to 80% of them singletons, with over 2.5% in the top ten. Viral peptide pool expansion of antigen-specific CD4+ T cells preceded sequencing in the ViraFEST assay. Upon completion of 10 days in culture, CD4+ T cells were isolated. Absence of prior SARS-CoV-2 infection characterized the vaccine recipients, who showed negative nucleocapsid antibodies. The sequenced sample was CD4+ T cells from PBMCs cultured with HCoV-NL63 spike peptides, obtained before COVID-19 vaccination. The receptor set was obtained from a human donor who received a COVID-19 vaccine.

V is TRBV7-9 and J is TRBJ1-2, with no clear D. The CDR3 runs to 15 residues. V lost 3 bases to trimming and J lost 7 bases, with 18 bases between them. The germline CDR1 and CDR2 sequences are SEHNR and FQNEAQ (reference sequence). CDR3 amino acids: CASSLLRAQSGGYTF. The CDR3 DNA is TGTGCCAGCAGCTTGTTGAGGGCCCAGAGTGGTGGCTACACCTTC.

The rearrangement uses TRBV7-8 and TRBJ2-1; D gene ambiguous. Germline V gene data show CDR1 as SGHVS and CDR2 as FQNEAQ. The V end lost 4 bases, the J end lost 8 bases, and 12 bases lay between the germline ends. CDR3 size: 13 residues. The CDR3 coding sequence is TGTGCCAGCAGCTCCACGACCGGCCATGAGCAGTTCTTC. Protein: CASSSTTGHEQFF.

The chain couples TRBV5-1 to TRBJ2-3, with D maybe TRBD1 (5 bases). The CDR3 contains 16 residues. Germline V CDR1 and CDR2: SGHRS, YFSETQ. Trimming shortened V by 2 bases and J by 4 bases, and 17 bases separated the two germline ends. CDR3 DNA sequence: TGCGCCAGCAGCTTCAGGGTTCGTGTGCCGCCAGATACGCAGTATTTT. It is translated as CASSFRVRVPPDTQYF.

V and J are TRBV29-1 and TRBJ1-2; the D gene is possibly TRBD1 (6 bases). Per germline, CDR1 SQVTM and CDR2 ANQGSEA. There are 13 residues in the CDR3. V dropped 7 bases and J dropped 4 bases, with 16 bases sitting between them. As DNA, the CDR3 is TGCAGCGCCTCCTGGGGGCTCGGCTATGGCTACACCTTC. Protein sequence: CSASWGLGYGYTF.

The chain combines TRBV3-1 (or the pseudogene TRBV3-2) with TRBJ2-4; weak D call: TRBD1 (7 bases). The CDR3 is made up of 15 amino acids. Germline loops: CDR1 LGHDT, CDR2 YNNKEL (reference sequence). The V gene lost 1 base and the J gene lost 6 bases, with 13 bases spanning the gap. The DNA of the CDR3 is TGTGCCAGCAGCCAAGGGAGGGGGCGCGGAAACATTCAGTACTTC. Residues: CASSQGRGRGNIQYF.

The gene calls are TRBV6-5 and TRBJ2-2; D gene unclear. Trimming left V 5 bases short and J 0 bases short, with 7 bases between. This CDR3 is 14 amino acids long. Germline CDR1 and CDR2: MNHEY and SVGAGI. The CDR3 bases are TGTGCCAGCAGTAGCGCGGCGAACACCGGGGAGCTGTTTTTT. It is translated as CASSSAANTGELFF.

The chain has TRBV6-6 and TRBJ2-3; D is ambiguous. The germline gives CDR1 MNHNY, CDR2 SVGAGI (reference sequence). The CDR3 sequence is 12 residues long. Trimming removed 4 bases from V and 2 bases from J, with 4 bases in between. CDR3 coding DNA: TGTGCCAGCAGTTCAAACACAGATACGCAGTATTTT. Protein: CASSSNTDTQYF.

This chain connects TRBV4-3 to TRBJ2-3, with 8 nucleotides matching TRBD2. With V trimmed by 2 bases and J by 5 bases, 9 bases remained unmatched. CDR1 and CDR2 (germline): LGHNA, YSLEER. The CDR3 is made up of 16 amino acids. The CDR3 is CASSQLAGNDGDTQYF. CDR3 nucleotide sequence: TGCGCCAGCAGCCAACTAGCGGGCAACGATGGAGATACGCAGTATTTT.

This chain joins TRBV7-2 and TRBJ2-1, with 8 bases lining up with TRBD2. Germline assignment: CDR1 SGHTA and CDR2 FQGNSA. The CDR3 loop spans 15 amino acids. J lost 5 bases, V lost 1 base, and 4 bases had no gene match. In nucleotides, the CDR3 is TGTGCCAGCAGCTTAGTTGCGGGGGGCCACAATGAGCAGTTCTTC. It yields the protein CASSLVAGGHNEQFF.